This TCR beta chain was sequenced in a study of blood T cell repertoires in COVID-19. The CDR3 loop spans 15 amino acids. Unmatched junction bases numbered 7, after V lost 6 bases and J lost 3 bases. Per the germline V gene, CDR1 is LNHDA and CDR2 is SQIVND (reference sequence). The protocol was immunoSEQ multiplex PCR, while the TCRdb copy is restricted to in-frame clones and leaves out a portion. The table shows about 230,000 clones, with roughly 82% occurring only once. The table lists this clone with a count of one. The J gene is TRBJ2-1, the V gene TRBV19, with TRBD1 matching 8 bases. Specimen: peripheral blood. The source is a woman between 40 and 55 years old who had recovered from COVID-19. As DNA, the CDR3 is TGTGCCAGTAGACGGACAGGGATAAGCTACAATGAGCAGTTCTTC. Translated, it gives CASRRTGISYNEQFF.